These 28 T cell receptor beta chains were all obtained from the same sample, sequenced in a study of blood T cell repertoires in COVID-19. The assay was immunoSEQ multiplex PCR, and TCRdb's table has in-frame clones only and misses some. The table records 210,000 or so clones, roughly four fifths of them present only once. Sequenced material: peripheral blood. The receptors come from a woman in her thirties or forties with acute or convalescent COVID-19.

The gene calls are TRBV2 and TRBJ1-2, with unresolved D. The CDR3 is 14 residues long. Per germline, CDR1 SNHLY and CDR2 FYNNEI. V shed 4 bases and J shed 0 bases, with 9 bases lying between them. Here the CDR3 DNA reads TGTGCCAGCAGTGGAGCGGGCCCTAACTATGGCTACACCTTC. Its translation is CASSGAGPNYGYTF.

This clone came up once. This sequence joins TRBV15 and TRBJ1-2, with 7 positions matching TRBD1. The V segment lost 1 base and the J segment 4 bases; nucleotides outside the gene matches: 6. In germline, CDR1 is LNHNV, CDR2 YYDKDF (reference sequence). The CDR3 consists of 15 residues. The CDR3 sequence: CATSRGRGQSYGYTF. CDR3 DNA: TGTGCCACCAGCAGAGGAAGGGGGCAAAGCTATGGCTACACCTTC.

Comments on this clone: Within the sample, other DNA sequences also encode this same CDR3. The CDR3 coding sequence is TGTGCCACCAGTGAGGGAGCTAACTATGGCTACACCTTC. It codes for CATSEGANYGYTF. This chain links TRBV24-1 with TRBJ1-2; unclear D gene. The CDR3 runs 13 residues. The germline V gene has CDR1 KGHDR and CDR2 SFDVKD. V gave up 4 bases and J gave up 0 bases, with 5 bases separating them.

This clone occurred once. CDR3 protein: CASSVPGLDTDTQYF. The CDR3 DNA is TGCGCCAGCAGCGTTCCGGGACTAGACACAGATACGCAGTATTTT. V is TRBV5-1 and J is TRBJ2-3; 8 nucleotides align to TRBD2. The V and J ends lost 4 bases and 2 bases, in that order; junction bases with no gene match: 6. The germline gives CDR1 SGHRS, CDR2 YFSETQ. This CDR3 is 15 amino acids long.

The chain is built from TRBV3-1 (or the pseudogene TRBV3-2) and TRBJ2-3, with a possible D match to TRBD1 (6 bases). From germline, CDR1 is LGHDT and CDR2 YNNKEL (reference sequence). CDR3 length equals 15 residues. V gave up 1 base and J gave up 2 bases, with 10 bases separating them. Written as DNA, the CDR3 is TGTGCCAGCAGCCAAGGGACAGTCCCCACAGATACGCAGTATTTT. The encoded protein is CASSQGTVPTDTQYF.

The chain combines TRBV27 with TRBJ2-3; 8 nucleotides align to TRBD1. V lost 8 bases to trimming and J lost 4 bases; unmatched junction nucleotides: 8. The length of the CDR3 is 14 residues. Per germline, CDR1 MNHEY and CDR2 SMNVEV (reference sequence). CDR3 amino acids: CASHFGQGPDTQYF. As DNA, the CDR3 is TGTGCCAGCCATTTCGGACAGGGACCAGATACGCAGTATTTT.

The chain couples TRBV24-1 to TRBJ2-6, with TRBD1 identical over 9 bases. Germline-derived CDR1 and CDR2 are KGHDR and SFDVKD. V lost 6 bases to trimming and J lost 0 bases; unmatched junction nucleotides: 8. This CDR3 is built from 18 residues. In nucleotides, the CDR3 is TGTGCCACCAGTTGGGACAGGGAGCTATCCTCTGGGGCCAACGTCCTGACTTTC. It specifies CATSWDRELSSGANVLTF.

This clone occurred a few times. The rearrangement joins TRBV11-2 to TRBJ1-6, with TRBD1 as a possible D gene (5 bases). The CDR3 has 15 residues. Germline V CDR1 and CDR2: SGHAT, FQNNGV. Trimming shortened V by 3 bases and J by 7 bases, and 13 bases separated the two germline ends. The CDR3 here is CASSFGTGGNSPLHF. The DNA for the CDR3 is TGTGCCAGCAGCTTCGGAACAGGAGGGAATTCACCCCTCCACTTT.

The chain recombines TRBV12-5 with TRBJ2-3, with TRBD2 identical over 9 bases. Germline V gene data show CDR1 as LGHNT and CDR2 as FRNRAP. The CDR3 is 16 amino acids. The V gene end was trimmed by 7 bases and the J gene end by 3 bases; junction bases not matched to a gene: 11. This CDR3 is CASAAPGLAFTDTQYF. The CDR3 DNA follows: TGTGCTAGTGCCGCACCGGGACTAGCTTTTACAGATACGCAGTATTTT.

As DNA, the CDR3 is TGCGCCAGCAGCCCTGACAGGCTTAACTATGGCTACACCTTC. As protein: CASSPDRLNYGYTF. V is TRBV5-1 and J is TRBJ1-2; D perhaps matches TRBD1 (6 bases). V lost 4 bases and J 1 base, leaving 11 bases between the germline ends. This CDR3 region has 14 residues. Germline values: CDR1 SGHRS, CDR2 YFSETQ. The full variable domain, in which reference TRBV5-1 and TRBJ1-2 provide the parts outside the CDR3, is KAGVTQTPRYLIKTRGQQVTLSCSPISGHRSVSWYQQTPGQGLQFLFEYFSETQRNKGNFPGRFSGRQFSNSRSEMNVSTLELGDSALYLCASSPDRLNYGYTFGSGTRLTVV.

This chain uses TRBV5-1 with TRBJ2-1; 8 bases match TRBD2. Trimming removed 3 bases from V and 7 bases from J; junction bases left unmatched: 12. The germline CDR1 and CDR2 sequences are SGHRS and YFSETQ. The CDR3 has 16 amino acids. DNA of the CDR3: TGCGCCAGCAGCTATACCCCACTAGCGGATGGGAATGAGCAGTTCTTC. Protein: CASSYTPLADGNEQFF.

This chain joins TRBV5-1 and TRBJ2-7, with TRBD1 identical over 7 bases. Germline V gene sequence: CDR1 SGHRS, CDR2 YFSETQ. The CDR3 has 13 residues. Trimming cost V 5 bases and J 5 bases; bases outside gene matches: 7. The CDR3 spells CASSFDRVDEQYF. CDR3 DNA: TGCGCCAGCAGTTTCGACAGGGTCGACGAGCAGTACTTC.

The chain employs TRBV12-5 and TRBJ2-5; D is perhaps TRBD1 (6 bases). CDR3 length: 15 residues. The germline CDR1 and CDR2 sequences are LGHNT and FRNRAP. The V end lost 7 bases, the J end lost 5 bases, and 20 bases lay between the germline ends. The CDR3 region is CASEGQGKEMETQYF. For the CDR3, the DNA is TGTGCTAGTGAGGGGCAGGGGAAGGAGATGGAGACCCAGTACTTC.

The chain carries TRBV6-5 and TRBJ2-7; tentative D call: TRBD1 (6 bases). This CDR3 spans 15 amino acids. Trimming left V 5 bases short and J 0 bases short, with 14 bases between. Germline values: CDR1 MNHEY, CDR2 SVGAGI. As DNA, the CDR3 is TGTGCCAGCAGTCCCACAGGGTTAAGCTCCTACGAGCAGTACTTC. Protein: CASSPTGLSSYEQYF.

The chain carries TRBV27 and TRBJ2-2; 12 bases are a match to TRBD2. The germline CDR1 and CDR2 sequences are MNHEY and SMNVEV (reference sequence). The V gene end was trimmed by 5 bases and the J gene end by 7 bases; junction bases not matched to a gene: 5. The CDR3 is 15 amino acids. The CDR3 DNA is TGTGCCAGCAGTCTAGCGGGAGGGCGTGGCGGGGAGCTGTTTTTT. It yields the protein CASSLAGGRGGELFF.

This CDR3 reads CASRGGTSGGEQFF. Written as DNA, the CDR3 is TGTGCCAGCAGGGGGGGGACATCAGGAGGCGAGCAGTTCTTC. The chain carries TRBV28 and TRBJ2-1; possibly TRBD2 for D (7 bases). Trimming left V 6 bases short and J 10 bases short, with 19 bases between. CDR3 length: 14 amino acids. Germline-derived CDR1 and CDR2 are MDHEN and SYDVKM.

The CDR3 nucleotides read TGTGCCAGCAGTCTAGGGGACAGCCGCTATCTTGTAGGCTACACCTTC. The encoded protein is CASSLGDSRYLVGYTF. The rearrangement links TRBV28 to TRBJ1-2; 7 bases are a match to TRBD1. CDR3 length: 16 amino acids. V shed 5 bases and J 8 bases; nucleotides not matched to a gene: 17. Germline V gene lookup returns CDR1 MDHEN and CDR2 SYDVKM.

This chain links TRBV19 with TRBJ2-2, with 9 bases that match TRBD1. This CDR3 is built from 15 residues. Germline assignment: CDR1 LNHDA and CDR2 SQIVND (reference sequence). V trimming: 8 bases; J trimming: 6 bases; junction bases outside the gene matches: 10. The CDR3 sequence: CASGSGTGPPGELFF. In DNA form, the CDR3 reads TGTGCCAGTGGATCCGGGACAGGGCCCCCCGGGGAGCTGTTTTTT.

The chain uses TRBV27 and TRBJ1-6; a possible D gene is TRBD1 (6 bases). The V and J ends lost 6 bases and 13 bases respectively, with 13 bases between them. The CDR3 has 12 residues. CDR1 and CDR2 (germline): MNHEY, SMNVEV (reference sequence). In DNA, the CDR3 is TGTGCCAGCAGAAATACAGGGTTCCCCCTCCACTTT. It codes for CASRNTGFPLHF.

This rearrangement joins TRBV3-1 (or the pseudogene TRBV3-2) to TRBJ2-6, with TRBD2 identical over 12 bases. V lost 3 bases, J lost 2 bases, and 14 bases stayed unmatched. Germline V lookup: CDR1 LGHDT, CDR2 YNNKEL (reference sequence). This CDR3 region has 21 residues. The CDR3 loop reads CASSHHGLAGYSGTGANVLTF. For the CDR3, the DNA is TGTGCCAGCAGCCATCACGGACTAGCGGGATACTCGGGTACTGGGGCCAACGTCCTGACTTTC.

The chain employs TRBV27 and TRBJ1-2; 9 positions match TRBD1. Looked up from germline, CDR1 is MNHEY and CDR2 is SMNVEV (reference sequence). Trimming removed 4 bases from V and 5 bases from J; junction bases left unmatched: 8. The CDR3 is 15 residues long. CDR3 protein: CASSSGQGPGYGYTF. The CDR3 DNA reads TGTGCCAGCAGTTCAGGACAGGGGCCGGGGTATGGCTACACCTTC.

The chain is built from TRBV19 and TRBJ2-1; 13 positions match TRBD2. The CDR3 spans 14 residues. The V gene end was trimmed by 4 bases and the J gene end by 8 bases; junction bases not matched to a gene: 2. Germline CDR1 and CDR2: LNHDA and SQIVND (reference sequence). CDR3 amino acids: CASSRTSGSDEQFF. CDR3 DNA: TGTGCCAGTAGTAGGACTAGCGGGAGCGATGAGCAGTTCTTC.

V usage is TRBV29-1 and J usage is TRBJ2-1; 12 bases map to TRBD2. The CDR3 has 14 amino acids. In germline, CDR1 is SQVTM, CDR2 ANQGSEA. Trimming at V came to 3 bases and at J to 7 bases, leaving 4 bases not matched to a gene. The CDR3 DNA follows: TGCAGCGTTGACCCTAGCGGGAGGGGGAATGAGCAGTTCTTC. As protein: CSVDPSGRGNEQFF.

The V call is TRBV5-1, the J call TRBJ1-3; TRBD1 matches 7 bases. The CDR3 loop spans 14 amino acids. Germline CDR1 reads SGHRS; CDR2 reads YFSETQ. V was pared by 5 bases and J by 1 base, with 3 bases of the junction left unmatched. Here the CDR3 reads CASRLTGSGNTIYF. The CDR3 DNA reads as TGCGCCAGCAGACTGACAGGGTCTGGAAACACCATATATTTT.

V usage is TRBV19 and J usage is TRBJ2-4; TRBD1 might be the D (7 bases). With 9 bases removed from V and 5 bases from J, the gap between germline ends came to 23 bases. Germline loops: CDR1 LNHDA, CDR2 SQIVND (reference sequence). This CDR3 is built from 16 residues. The CDR3 region has the DNA TGTGCCAGGGAGGGACAGCGAGGTAGAGGACAAAACATTCAGTACTTC. Translated, it gives CAREGQRGRGQNIQYF.

The chain recombines TRBV7-8 with TRBJ1-1; maybe TRBD1 (6 bases). Germline V gives CDR1 SGHVS, CDR2 FQNEAQ. The V end was cut by 1 base, the J end by 4 bases, with 16 bases between. CDR3 length equals 16 residues. CDR3 sequence reads: CASSLGAGAGLTEAFF. The CDR3 coding sequence is TGTGCCAGCAGCTTAGGGGCAGGGGCGGGTCTCACTGAAGCTTTCTTT.

The chain has TRBV9 and TRBJ1-4, with a weak D call TRBD1 (6 bases). The CDR3 has 14 amino acids. Germline values: CDR1 SGDLS, CDR2 YYNGEE. V lost 4 bases and J 6 bases, leaving 13 bases between the germline ends. CDR3 in DNA: TGTGCCAGCAGCCAAGGGGGTAATCATGAAAAACTGTTTTTT. Amino acids: CASSQGGNHEKLFF.

This clone came up a few times. The same CDR3 arises from other DNA sequences in this sample as well. This chain uses TRBV11-3 with TRBJ2-3; D uncertain. Trimming took 2 bases from V and 0 from J, leaving 6 bases between them. The CDR3 is made up of 14 amino acids. The germline V gene has CDR1 SGHNT and CDR2 YENEEA. CDR3 sequence reads: CASSLLASTDTQYF. CDR3 coding DNA: TGTGCCAGCAGCTTATTAGCTAGCACAGATACGCAGTATTTT.